The clone carrying this TCR beta chain was detected ten times or more. Its antigen is not known. This record belongs to a study of T cell repertoires in cytomegalovirus infection. Study context: The study used recently identified HLA-C-restricted and well-studied HLA-B-restricted CMV epitopes.

The CDR3 totals 17 residues. V was pared by 1 base and J by 2 bases, with 5 bases of the junction left unmatched. CDR1 and CDR2 (germline): SGHTA, FQGNSA. MiXCR, applied by TCRdb to the reads, yields one record per CDR3 protein. The sample carries 700,000 to 950,000 distinct CDR3 sequences, 30% to 35% recorded once. The sample in question was cultured CD8+ T cells from PBMCs, obtained from culture after CMV antigen stimulation. This chain joins TRBV7-2 and TRBJ2-1; the match to TRBD2 covers 10 bases. The receptor was derived from a human donor in good health (CMV status not recorded). Some clones in this sample may be carry-over from other donors' samples. CDR3 DNA sequence: TGTGCCAGCAGCTTAGGTGCTAGCGGGGGTCCCTACAATGAGCAGTTCTTC. It is translated as CASSLGASGGPYNEQFF. Filled out from reference TRBV7-2 and TRBJ2-1, the complete variable domain reads GAGVSQSPSNKVTEKGKDVELRCDPISGHTALYWYRQSLGQGLEFLIYFQGNSAPDKSGLPSDRFSAERTGGSVSTLTIQRTQQEDSAVYLCASSLGASGGPYNEQFFGPGTRLTVL.